Shown below are 16 T cell receptor beta chains from a single sample sequenced in a study of T-cell reconstitution after alpha-beta-depleted transplantation in children. Unique molecular identifiers were incorporated during preparation of the TCRbeta library. TCRdb called the PCR reads again in MiXCR, with one record for every CDR3 protein. This sample carries 530,000 or so distinct CDR3 sequences, roughly a quarter of them seen once, and the ten largest clones take 30% to 45%. The specimen was PBMCs, collected before TCRalphabeta/CD19-depleted stem cell transplant. These receptors originate from a boy younger than two with Wiskott-Aldrich syndrome, due to receive a stem cell transplant.

The chain uses TRBV10-2 and TRBJ2-7; D is perhaps TRBD1 (6 bases). This CDR3 has 15 residues. The ends were cut back, 8 bases at V and 2 bases at J, with 19 bases in the middle. Germline CDR1 reads WSHSY; CDR2 reads SAAADI. The CDR3 spells CASSGVGARAYEQYF. The CDR3 nucleotides are TGCGCCAGCTCCGGGGTGGGGGCGAGAGCCTACGAGCAGTACTTC.

The J gene is TRBJ1-5, the V gene TRBV27, with 9 bases fitting TRBD1. Germline-derived CDR1 and CDR2 are MNHEY and SMNVEV (reference sequence). V lost 0 bases and J lost 4; bases outside the gene matches: 7. The length of the CDR3 is 17 residues. CDR3 coding DNA: TGTGCCAGCAGTTTATCCCGAACAGGGGGCCGGAATCAGCCCCAGCATTTT. Residues: CASSLSRTGGRNQPQHF.

The chain employs TRBV29-1 and TRBJ1-5; possible D gene TRBD1, 5 bases. CDR1 is SQVTM and CDR2 is ANQGSEA in the germline V gene. Trimming shortened V by 5 bases and J by 1 base, and 12 bases separated the two germline ends. The length of the CDR3 is 14 residues. CDR3 sequence reads: CSVRTSGSNQPQHF. DNA for the CDR3: TGCAGCGTTCGAACTTCAGGGAGCAATCAGCCCCAGCATTTT.

The rearrangement uses TRBV28 and TRBJ2-7, with D perhaps TRBD1 (6 bases). Per germline, CDR1 MDHEN and CDR2 SYDVKM. V lost 3 bases and J lost 7, with 28 bases in between. The CDR3 extends over 18 amino acids. The CDR3, as DNA: TGTGCCAGCAGTTTTTCCAGGGGCCGTAGTGGGAAGCCTGGTGAGCAGTACTTC. Amino acid sequence: CASSFSRGRSGKPGEQYF.

This clonotype has at least ten counts. This chain uses TRBV7-6 with TRBJ2-7; 9 positions agree with TRBD1. Germline V gene sequence: CDR1 SGHVS, CDR2 FNYEAQ. The CDR3 has 16 amino acids. The J segment lost 4 bases and the V segment lost 2 bases, leaving 9 bases of the junction unmatched. CDR3 nucleotide sequence: TGTGCCAGCAGCTTATACTCCGGGACAGGGTGGTACGAGCAGTACTTC. Translating it yields CASSLYSGTGWYEQYF. The complete variable domain, with remaining parts taken from reference TRBV7-6 and TRBJ2-7, reads GAGVSQSPRYKVTKRGQDVALRCDPISGHVSLYWYRQALGQGPEFLTYFNYEAQQDKSGLPNDRFSAERPEGSISTLTIQRTEQRDSAMYRCASSLYSGTGWYEQYFGPGTRLTVT.

The rearrangement uses TRBV7-7 and TRBJ2-2; a weak D match, TRBD2 (6 bases). In germline, CDR1 is SSHAT, CDR2 FNYEAQ (reference sequence). V lost 5 bases and J 3 bases, leaving 22 bases between the germline ends. CDR3 length: 18 residues. Here the CDR3 reads CASSPGTLPAGDTGELFF. The DNA for the CDR3 is TGTGCCAGCAGCCCCGGGACTTTACCTGCCGGGGACACCGGGGAGCTGTTTTTT.

The chain employs TRBV6-2 or TRBV6-3 and TRBJ1-2; unclear D gene. V was shortened by 0 bases and J by 4 bases, with 6 bases between the two germline ends. CDR3 length: 13 amino acids. The germline V gene has CDR1 MNHEY and CDR2 SVGEGT. The CDR3 sequence: CASSYSQGYGYTF. The CDR3 DNA sequence: TGTGCCAGCAGTTACTCTCAAGGCTATGGCTACACCTTC.

This clonotype was observed a handful of times. V and J are TRBV3-1 and TRBJ1-1; D is ambiguous. Germline CDR1 is LGHDT and CDR2 is YNNKEL (reference sequence). V lost 0 bases, J lost 11 bases, and 10 bases lay in between. The CDR3 is 12 amino acids. The DNA for the CDR3 is TGTGCCAGCAGCCAAGAAGGGTCTCTCGCTTTCTTT. Its translation is CASSQEGSLAFF. Supplemented by reference TRBV3-1 and TRBJ1-1, the full variable domain reads DTAVSQTPKYLVTQMGNDKSIKCEQNLGHDTMYWYKQDSKKFLKIMFSYNNKELIINETVPNRFSPKSPDKAHLNLHINSLELGDSAVYFCASSQEGSLAFFGQGTRLTVV.

This clonotype was detected only a few times. The CDR3 region is CASRQTGSETQYF. CDR3 DNA: TGTGCCAGCAGACAGACAGGGTCAGAGACCCAGTACTTC. This chain joins TRBV6-1 and TRBJ2-5, with TRBD1 matching 7 bases. V trimming: 6 bases; J trimming: 4 bases; junction bases outside the gene matches: 5. The CDR3 runs 13 residues. Germline V gene data show CDR1 as MNHNS and CDR2 as SASEGT.

The DNA for the CDR3 is TGCGCCAGCAGCTTGGGAAGGAGAATTCTAGCCGCAGAGACCCAGTACTTC. Translated, it gives CASSLGRRILAAETQYF. V is TRBV5-1 and J is TRBJ2-5, with a weak D call TRBD2 (5 bases). Germline loops: CDR1 SGHRS, CDR2 YFSETQ. Between the trimmed V and J ends, which lost 0 bases and 4 bases, there was a span of 19 bases. This CDR3 spans 17 amino acids.

The rearrangement links TRBV20-1 to TRBJ2-1; 13 bases match TRBD2. Germline V gene lookup returns CDR1 DFQATT and CDR2 SNEGSKA (reference sequence). The V segment lost 0 bases and the J segment 7 bases; nucleotides outside the gene matches: 6. This CDR3 has 16 amino acids. Here the CDR3 reads CSARDLRTSGRNEQFF. The DNA of the CDR3 is TGCAGTGCTAGAGATCTTAGGACTAGCGGGAGAAATGAGCAGTTCTTC.

This clonotype was counted between two and nine times. V is TRBV12-3 or TRBV12-4 and J is TRBJ2-5; tentatively, D is TRBD2 (6 bases). V gave up 4 bases and J gave up 0 bases, with 9 bases separating them. This CDR3 contains 14 residues. In DNA form, the CDR3 reads TGTGCCAGCAGTTATCCTAGCGACCAAGAGACCCAGTACTTC. Encoded protein: CASSYPSDQETQYF.

The chain has TRBV15 and TRBJ2-3; tentatively, D is TRBD2 (5 bases). The CDR3 sequence is 14 residues long. The germline V gene has CDR1 LNHNV and CDR2 YYDKDF (reference sequence). Trimming shortened V by 4 bases and J by 1 base, and 9 bases separated the two germline ends. CDR3 coding DNA: TGTGCCACCAGCACCACGAGGGGCACAGATACGCAGTATTTT. This codes for CATSTTRGTDTQYF.

This clonotype came up a few times. The V call is TRBV5-1, the J call TRBJ2-1; D is perhaps TRBD2 (5 bases). V was trimmed by 2 bases and J by 9 bases, leaving 15 bases between them. CDR1 is SGHRS, CDR2 YFSETQ, per germline. The CDR3 is 14 residues long. The CDR3 bases are TGCGCCAGCAGCTTCCCTCAAAAACGGGGTGAGCAGTTCTTC. It is translated as CASSFPQKRGEQFF.

The chain carries TRBV5-1 and TRBJ1-4; the match to TRBD1 covers 7 bases. Germline CDR1 is SGHRS and CDR2 is YFSETQ. V trimming: 4 bases; J trimming: 0 bases; junction bases outside the gene matches: 12. The CDR3 totals 18 residues. The DNA for the CDR3 is TGCGCCAGCAGCGCGAAGGGACAGCCAGGATCAACTAATGAAAAACTGTTTTTT. This translates into CASSAKGQPGSTNEKLFF.

The chain employs TRBV5-1 and TRBJ2-3; 7 bases align to TRBD1. The germline CDR1 and CDR2 sequences are SGHRS and YFSETQ. CDR3 length: 15 residues. The trim removed 5 bases at V and 2 bases at J, leaving 8 bases unmatched. The CDR3, as DNA: TGCGCCAGCAGGCGACAGGGCCCCTTCACAGATACGCAGTATTTT. Translated, it gives CASRRQGPFTDTQYF.